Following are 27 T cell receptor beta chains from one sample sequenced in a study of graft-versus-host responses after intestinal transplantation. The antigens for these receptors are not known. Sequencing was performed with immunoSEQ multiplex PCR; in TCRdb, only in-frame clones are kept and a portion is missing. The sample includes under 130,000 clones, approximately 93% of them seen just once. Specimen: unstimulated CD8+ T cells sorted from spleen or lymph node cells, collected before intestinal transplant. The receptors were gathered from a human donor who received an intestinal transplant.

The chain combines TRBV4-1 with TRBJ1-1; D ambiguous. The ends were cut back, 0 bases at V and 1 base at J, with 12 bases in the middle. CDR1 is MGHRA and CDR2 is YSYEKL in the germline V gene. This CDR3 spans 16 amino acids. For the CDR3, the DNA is TGCGCCAGCAGCCAAGAGCCGCCCCCGGGGAACACTGAAGCTTTCTTT. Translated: CASSQEPPPGNTEAFF.

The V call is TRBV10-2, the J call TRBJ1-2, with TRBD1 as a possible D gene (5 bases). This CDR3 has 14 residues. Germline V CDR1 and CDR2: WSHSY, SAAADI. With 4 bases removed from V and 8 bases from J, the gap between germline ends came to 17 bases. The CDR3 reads CASSGYRTIEGYTF. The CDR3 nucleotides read TGCGCCAGCAGTGGCTATAGGACAATCGAAGGCTACACCTTC.

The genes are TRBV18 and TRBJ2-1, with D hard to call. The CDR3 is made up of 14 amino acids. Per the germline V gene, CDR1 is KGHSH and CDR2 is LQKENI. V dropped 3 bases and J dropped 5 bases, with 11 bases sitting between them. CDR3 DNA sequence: TGTGCCAGCTCACCGAGCTGGGCGGACAATGAGCAGTTCTTC. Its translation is CASSPSWADNEQFF.

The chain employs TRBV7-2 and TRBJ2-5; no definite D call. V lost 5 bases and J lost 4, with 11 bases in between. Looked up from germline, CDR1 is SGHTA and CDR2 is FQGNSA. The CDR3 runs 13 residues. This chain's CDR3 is CASSQWTGETQYF. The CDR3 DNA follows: TGTGCCAGCAGCCAATGGACGGGAGAGACCCAGTACTTC.

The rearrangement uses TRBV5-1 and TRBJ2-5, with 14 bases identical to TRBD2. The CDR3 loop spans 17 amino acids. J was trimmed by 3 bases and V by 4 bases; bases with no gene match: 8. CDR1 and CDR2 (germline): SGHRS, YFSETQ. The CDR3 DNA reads TGCGCCAGCAGCAGGGGACTAGCGGGGGTTAAAAAAGAGACCCAGTACTTC. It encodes CASSRGLAGVKKETQYF.

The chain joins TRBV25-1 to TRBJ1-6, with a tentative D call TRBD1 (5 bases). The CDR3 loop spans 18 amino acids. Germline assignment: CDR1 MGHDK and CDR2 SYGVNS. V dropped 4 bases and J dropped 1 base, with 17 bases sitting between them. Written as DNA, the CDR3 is TGTGCCAGCAGTGGAACGGAGGGGCTGGCATCCTATAATTCACCCCTCCACTTT. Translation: CASSGTEGLASYNSPLHF.

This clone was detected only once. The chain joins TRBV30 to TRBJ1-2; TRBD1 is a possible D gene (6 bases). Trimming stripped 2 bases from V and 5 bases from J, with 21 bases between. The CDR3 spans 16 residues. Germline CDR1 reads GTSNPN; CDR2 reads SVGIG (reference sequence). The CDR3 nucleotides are TGTGCCTGGAGTCCTCCGACAGGCAATCCCAATTATGGCTACACCTTC. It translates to CAWSPPTGNPNYGYTF.

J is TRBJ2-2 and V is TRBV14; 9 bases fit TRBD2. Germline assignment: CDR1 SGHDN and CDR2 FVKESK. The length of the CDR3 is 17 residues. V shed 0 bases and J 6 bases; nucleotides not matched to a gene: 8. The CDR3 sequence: CASSQERAGGPSGELFF. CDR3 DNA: TGTGCCAGCAGCCAAGAAAGGGCGGGGGGGCCGTCCGGGGAGCTGTTTTTT.

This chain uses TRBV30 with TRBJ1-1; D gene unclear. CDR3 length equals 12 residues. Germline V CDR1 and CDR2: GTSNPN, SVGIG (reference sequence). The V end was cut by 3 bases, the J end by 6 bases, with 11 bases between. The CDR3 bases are TGTGCCTGGAGCGGGTTAATCTCTGAAGCTTTCTTT. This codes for CAWSGLISEAFF.

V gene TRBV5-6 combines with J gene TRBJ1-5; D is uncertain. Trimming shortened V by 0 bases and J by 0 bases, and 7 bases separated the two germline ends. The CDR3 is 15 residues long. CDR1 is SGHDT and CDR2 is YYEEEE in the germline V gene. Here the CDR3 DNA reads TGTGCCAGCAGCTTGGGAGGGTATAGCAATCAGCCCCAGCATTTT. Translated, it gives CASSLGGYSNQPQHF.

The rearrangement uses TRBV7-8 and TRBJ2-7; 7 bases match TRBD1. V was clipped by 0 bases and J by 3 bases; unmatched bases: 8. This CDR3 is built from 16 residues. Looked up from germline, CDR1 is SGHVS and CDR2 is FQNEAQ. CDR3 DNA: TGTGCCAGCAGCTTAGCGGGACAGAGCAAAAGCTACGAGCAGTACTTC. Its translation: CASSLAGQSKSYEQYF.

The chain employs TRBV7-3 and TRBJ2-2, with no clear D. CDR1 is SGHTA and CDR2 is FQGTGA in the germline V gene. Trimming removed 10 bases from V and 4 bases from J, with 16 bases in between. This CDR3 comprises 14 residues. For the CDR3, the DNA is TGTGCCACGCCCAATGATTTGGGCACCGGGGAGCTGTTTTTT. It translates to CATPNDLGTGELFF.

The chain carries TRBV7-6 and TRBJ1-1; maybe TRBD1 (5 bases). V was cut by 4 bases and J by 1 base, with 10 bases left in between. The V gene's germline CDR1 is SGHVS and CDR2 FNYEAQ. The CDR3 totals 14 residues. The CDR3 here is CASSWDAQNTEAFF. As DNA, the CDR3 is TGTGCCAGCAGCTGGGACGCCCAGAACACTGAAGCTTTCTTT.

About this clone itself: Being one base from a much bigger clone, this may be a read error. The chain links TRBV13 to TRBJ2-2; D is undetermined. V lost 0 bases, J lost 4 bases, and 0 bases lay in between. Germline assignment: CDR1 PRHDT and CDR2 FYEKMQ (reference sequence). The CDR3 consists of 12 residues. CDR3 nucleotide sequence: TGTGCCAGCAGCTTAGGCACCGGGGAGCTGTTTTTT. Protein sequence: CASSLGTGELFF.

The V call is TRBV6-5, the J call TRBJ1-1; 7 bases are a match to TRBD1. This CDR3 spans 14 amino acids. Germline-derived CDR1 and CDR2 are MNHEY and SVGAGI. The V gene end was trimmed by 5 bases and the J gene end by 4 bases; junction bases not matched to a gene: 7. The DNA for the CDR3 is TGTGCCAGCAGTGAAGACAGGGTTAGCACTGAAGCTTTCTTT. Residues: CASSEDRVSTEAFF.

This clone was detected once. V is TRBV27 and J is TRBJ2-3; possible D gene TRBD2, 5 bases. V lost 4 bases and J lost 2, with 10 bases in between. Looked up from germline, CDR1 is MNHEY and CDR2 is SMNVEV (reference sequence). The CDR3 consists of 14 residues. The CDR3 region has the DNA TGTGCCAGCAGTTGGGTTAGCGACACAGATACGCAGTATTTT. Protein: CASSWVSDTDTQYF.

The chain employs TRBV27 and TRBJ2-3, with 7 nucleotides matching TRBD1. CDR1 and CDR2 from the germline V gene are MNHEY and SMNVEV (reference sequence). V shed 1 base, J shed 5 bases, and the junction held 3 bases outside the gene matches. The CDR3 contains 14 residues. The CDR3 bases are TGTGCCAGCAGTTTATGGCAGGGGGAAGATACGCAGTATTTT. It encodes CASSLWQGEDTQYF.

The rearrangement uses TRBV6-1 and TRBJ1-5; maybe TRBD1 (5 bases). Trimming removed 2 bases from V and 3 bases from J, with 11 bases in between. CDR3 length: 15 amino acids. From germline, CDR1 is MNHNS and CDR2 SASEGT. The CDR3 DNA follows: TGTGCCAGCAGTGAAATTGACAGATACAATCAGCCCCAGCATTTT. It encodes CASSEIDRYNQPQHF.

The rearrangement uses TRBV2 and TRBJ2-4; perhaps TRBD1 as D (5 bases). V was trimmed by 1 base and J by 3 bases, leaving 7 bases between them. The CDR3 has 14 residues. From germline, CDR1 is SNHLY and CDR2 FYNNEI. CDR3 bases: TGTGCCAGCAGTGAAGGGGGCGTCAAAAACATTCAGTACTTC. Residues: CASSEGGVKNIQYF. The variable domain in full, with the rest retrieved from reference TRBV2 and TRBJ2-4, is EPEVTQTPSHQVTQMGQEVILRCVPISNHLYFYWYRQILGQKVEFLVSFYNNEISEKSEIFDDQFSVERPDGSNFTLKIRSTKLEDSAMYFCASSEGGVKNIQYFGAGTRLSVL.

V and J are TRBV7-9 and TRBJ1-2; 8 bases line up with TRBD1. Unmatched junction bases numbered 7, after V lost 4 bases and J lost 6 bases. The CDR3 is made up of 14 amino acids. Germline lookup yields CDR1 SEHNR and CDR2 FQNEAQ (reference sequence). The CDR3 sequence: CASSSGQGLDGYTF. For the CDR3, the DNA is TGTGCCAGCAGCTCAGGACAGGGTCTAGATGGCTACACCTTC.

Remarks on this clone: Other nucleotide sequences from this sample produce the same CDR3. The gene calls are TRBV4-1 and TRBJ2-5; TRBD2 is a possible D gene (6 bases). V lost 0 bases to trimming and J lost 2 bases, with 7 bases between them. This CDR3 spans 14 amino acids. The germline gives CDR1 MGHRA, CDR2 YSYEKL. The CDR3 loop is CASSQDRGQETQYF. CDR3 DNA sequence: TGCGCCAGCAGCCAAGACCGGGGGCAAGAGACCCAGTACTTC.

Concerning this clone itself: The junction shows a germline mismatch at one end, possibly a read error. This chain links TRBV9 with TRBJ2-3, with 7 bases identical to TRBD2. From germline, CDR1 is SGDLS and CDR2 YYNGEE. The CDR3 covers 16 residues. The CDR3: CASSVMGGGITDAQYF. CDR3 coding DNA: TGTGCCAGCAGCGTTATGGGGGGGGGAATCACAGATGCGCAGTATTTT.

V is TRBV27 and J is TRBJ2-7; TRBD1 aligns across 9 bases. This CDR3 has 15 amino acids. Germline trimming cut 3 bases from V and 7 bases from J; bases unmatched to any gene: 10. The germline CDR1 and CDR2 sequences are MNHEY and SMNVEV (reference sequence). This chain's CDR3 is CASSFSGQGSWEQYF. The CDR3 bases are TGTGCCAGCAGTTTTTCGGGACAGGGTTCTTGGGAGCAGTACTTC.

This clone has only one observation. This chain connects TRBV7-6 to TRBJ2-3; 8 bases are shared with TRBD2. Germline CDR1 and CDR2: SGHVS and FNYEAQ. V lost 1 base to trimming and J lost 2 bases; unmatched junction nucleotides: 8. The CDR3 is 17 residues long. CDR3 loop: CASSLGLAGIATDTQYF. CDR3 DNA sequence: TGTGCCAGCAGCTTAGGCCTAGCGGGTATCGCCACAGATACGCAGTATTTT.

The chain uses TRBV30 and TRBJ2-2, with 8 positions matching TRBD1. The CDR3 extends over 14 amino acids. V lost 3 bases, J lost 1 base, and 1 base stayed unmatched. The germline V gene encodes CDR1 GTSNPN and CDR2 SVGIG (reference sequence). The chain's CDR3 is CAWRGTGNTGELFF. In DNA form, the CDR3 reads TGTGCCTGGAGAGGGACAGGGAACACCGGGGAGCTGTTTTTT.

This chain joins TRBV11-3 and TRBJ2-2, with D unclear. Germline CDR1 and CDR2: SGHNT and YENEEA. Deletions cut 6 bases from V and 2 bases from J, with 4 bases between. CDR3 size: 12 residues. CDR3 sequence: CASSYNTGELFF. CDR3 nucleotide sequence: TGTGCCAGCAGTTATAACACCGGGGAGCTGTTTTTT.

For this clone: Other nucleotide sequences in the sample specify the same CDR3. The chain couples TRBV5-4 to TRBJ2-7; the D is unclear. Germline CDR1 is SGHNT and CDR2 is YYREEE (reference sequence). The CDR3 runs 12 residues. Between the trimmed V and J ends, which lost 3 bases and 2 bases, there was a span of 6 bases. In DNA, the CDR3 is TGTGCCAGCAGCTCTGGGCCCTACGAGCAGTACTTC. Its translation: CASSSGPYEQYF.